The present T cell receptor (beta chain) was sequenced within a study of CD8+CD57+ T cells in acquired aplastic anemia. Study at large: DNA recovered from sorted CD4+ and CD8+ cells had a mean of 3.2 ug.

The CDR3 has 13 amino acids. Germline V gene sequence: CDR1 MNHNS, CDR2 SASEGT. Trimming cost V 7 bases and J 3 bases, with 13 bases left between them. Both TCR beta VDJ combination and CDR3 sequence profiling were carried out. Genomic DNA was the template for this profiling. Using its own MiXCR run on the reads, TCRdb lists one record per CDR3 protein. The sample has about 270,000 distinct CDR3 sequences, 55% to 60% seen once. The chain has TRBV6-1 and TRBJ2-7; D not certain. Sequencing was carried out using sorted CD4+, CD8+, or CD8+CD57+ T cells (not recorded which) from PBMCs. This receptor was taken from a human donor with severe aplastic anemia or a healthy control (not recorded which). The DNA for the CDR3 is TGTGCCAGCATCGGTCAGGTTGTCTACGAGCAGTACTTC. Its protein product is CASIGQVVYEQYF.